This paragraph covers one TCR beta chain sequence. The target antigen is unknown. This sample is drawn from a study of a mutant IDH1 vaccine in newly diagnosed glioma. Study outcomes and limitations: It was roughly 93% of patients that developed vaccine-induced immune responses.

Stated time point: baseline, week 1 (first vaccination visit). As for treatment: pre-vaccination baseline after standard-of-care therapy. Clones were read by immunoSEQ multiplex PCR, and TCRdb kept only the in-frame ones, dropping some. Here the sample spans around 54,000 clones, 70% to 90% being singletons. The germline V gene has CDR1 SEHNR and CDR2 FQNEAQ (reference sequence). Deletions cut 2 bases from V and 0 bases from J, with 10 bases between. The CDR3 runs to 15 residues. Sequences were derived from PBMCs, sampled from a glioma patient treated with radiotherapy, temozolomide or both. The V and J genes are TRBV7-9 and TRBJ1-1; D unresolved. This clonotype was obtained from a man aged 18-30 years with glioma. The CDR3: CASSLKQPMNTEAFF. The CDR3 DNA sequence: TGTGCCAGCAGCTTAAAACAGCCTATGAACACTGAAGCTTTCTTT. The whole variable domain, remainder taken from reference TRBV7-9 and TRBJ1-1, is DTGVSQNPRHKITKRGQNVTFRCDPISEHNRLYWYRQTLGQGPEFLTYFQNEAQLEKSRLLSDRFSAERPKGSFSTLEIQRTEQGDSAMYLCASSLKQPMNTEAFFGQGTRLTVV.